These 20 T cell receptor beta chains originate from one sample sequenced in a study of cytomegalovirus exposure and HLA in healthy donors. The PCR contained 60 Vbeta and 13 Jbeta primers. Profiling relied on immunoSEQ multiplex PCR, and the TCRdb table lists in-frame clones only, not all of them. The sample records approximately 120,000 clones, 75% to 85% being singletons. Sequencing used PBMCs. The receptors originated from a woman between 45 and 60 years old in good health and CMV-seropositive.

The chain combines TRBV29-1 with TRBJ2-1, with 9 positions matching TRBD2. V was clipped by 4 bases and J by 3 bases; unmatched bases: 4. Per germline, CDR1 SQVTM and CDR2 ANQGSEA. CDR3 length: 14 amino acids. CDR3 protein: CSVGRLAVYNEQFF. Here the CDR3 DNA reads TGCAGCGTTGGGAGACTAGCGGTCTACAATGAGCAGTTCTTC.

This chain joins TRBV5-4 and TRBJ2-3; 9 bases line up with TRBD1. This CDR3 has 14 amino acids. V shed 3 bases, J shed 4 bases, and the junction held 3 bases outside the gene matches. Germline loops: CDR1 SGHNT, CDR2 YYREEE (reference sequence). CDR3 in amino acids: CASSSGQGSDTQYF. The CDR3 nucleotides read TGTGCCAGCAGCTCGGGACAGGGTTCAGATACGCAGTATTTT.

The chain uses TRBV5-4 and TRBJ1-2; 8 bases line up with TRBD1. The length of the CDR3 is 13 residues. Germline trimming cut 4 bases from V and 6 bases from J; bases unmatched to any gene: 5. In germline, CDR1 is SGHNT, CDR2 YYREEE (reference sequence). In nucleotides, the CDR3 is TGTGCCAGCAGCCCGGACAGGGATGATGGCTACACCTTC. Protein: CASSPDRDDGYTF.

This clone was counted only a few times. This chain links TRBV2 with TRBJ1-2; D unclear. From germline, CDR1 is SNHLY and CDR2 FYNNEI. CDR3 size: 12 residues. V was shortened by 1 base and J by 7 bases, with 7 bases between the two germline ends. The CDR3 DNA reads as TGTGCCAGCAGTGAAGGGCTTCTTGGCTACACCTTC. Amino acids: CASSEGLLGYTF. Full variable domain (missing parts from reference TRBV2 and TRBJ1-2): EPEVTQTPSHQVTQMGQEVILRCVPISNHLYFYWYRQILGQKVEFLVSFYNNEISEKSEIFDDQFSVERPDGSNFTLKIRSTKLEDSAMYFCASSEGLLGYTFGSGTRLTVV.

J is TRBJ1-1 and V is TRBV20-1; D unclear. The germline gives CDR1 DFQATT, CDR2 SNEGSKA (reference sequence). The CDR3 loop spans 10 amino acids. V was trimmed by 5 bases and J by 4 bases, leaving 5 bases between them. The CDR3 is CSAPGTEAFF. The CDR3 nucleotides read TGCAGTGCTCCCGGCACTGAAGCTTTCTTT.

This chain joins TRBV30 and TRBJ1-6; TRBD1 might be the D (6 bases). Trimming cost V 0 bases and J 3 bases, with 9 bases left between them. This CDR3 region has 15 residues. CDR1 and CDR2 (germline): GTSNPN, SVGIG (reference sequence). The CDR3 here is CAWSVAGVYNSPLHF. CDR3 DNA sequence: TGTGCCTGGAGTGTAGCAGGGGTCTATAATTCACCCCTCCACTTT.

The chain carries TRBV4-3 and TRBJ1-1; D is possibly TRBD1 (6 bases). The CDR3 has 15 amino acids. Germline lookup yields CDR1 LGHNA and CDR2 YSLEER. V lost 4 bases, J lost 2 bases, and 14 bases lay in between. The CDR3 loop is CASSPIRGFNTEAFF. In nucleotides, the CDR3 is TGCGCCAGCAGCCCAATCAGGGGTTTCAACACTGAAGCTTTCTTT.

The DNA of the CDR3 is TGTGCCAGCAGCTTAGGGGGGGAAGTATATGGCTACACCTTC. Protein sequence: CASSLGGEVYGYTF. The V and J genes are TRBV7-8 and TRBJ1-2; maybe TRBD1 (5 bases). Germline CDR1 and CDR2: SGHVS and FQNEAQ. V was clipped by 1 base and J by 5 bases, with 11 bases between them. The CDR3 has 14 residues.

The CDR3 nucleotides are TGTGCCAGCAGCTCCGATGGGGGCTTAAATGAAAAACTGTTTTTT. Its protein is CASSSDGGLNEKLFF. The chain links TRBV7-2 to TRBJ1-4; tentative D call: TRBD1 (6 bases). V dropped 4 bases and J dropped 5 bases, with 14 bases sitting between them. The CDR3 sequence is 15 residues long. The germline V gene encodes CDR1 SGHTA and CDR2 FQGNSA.

The V and J genes are TRBV19 and TRBJ2-6; D is possibly TRBD2 (6 bases). Per the germline V gene, CDR1 is LNHDA and CDR2 is SQIVND (reference sequence). The CDR3 is 16 residues long. Trimming pared 4 bases from V and 4 bases from J, leaving 14 bases between. CDR3 protein: CASSTGGGKGANVLTF. CDR3 DNA sequence: TGTGCCAGTAGTACCGGCGGAGGGAAAGGGGCCAACGTCCTGACTTTC.

This clone was observed a few times. The genes are TRBV5-1 and TRBJ2-5, with 10 positions matching TRBD2. The CDR3 has 14 amino acids. Germline V CDR1 and CDR2: SGHRS, YFSETQ. The J segment lost 4 bases and the V segment lost 4 bases, leaving 4 bases of the junction unmatched. The CDR3: CASSGLAGAETQYF. The CDR3 DNA sequence: TGCGCCAGCAGCGGCCTAGCGGGGGCAGAGACCCAGTACTTC.

This clone was seen a handful of times. The chain carries TRBV5-4 and TRBJ2-1, with a weak D call TRBD1 (6 bases). This CDR3 contains 14 residues. In germline, CDR1 is SGHNT, CDR2 YYREEE (reference sequence). Trimming removed 2 bases at V and 8 bases at J, with 14 bases between. The CDR3: CASSLGGANDEQFF. The DNA of the CDR3 is TGTGCCAGCAGCTTAGGGGGAGCGAACGATGAGCAGTTCTTC. Full variable domain (rest looked up from reference TRBV5-4 and TRBJ2-1): ETGVTQSPTHLIKTRGQQVTLRCSSQSGHNTVSWYQQALGQGPQFIFQYYREEENGRGNFPPRFSGLQFPNYSSELNVNALELDDSALYLCASSLGGANDEQFFGPGTRLTVL.

This chain uses TRBV18 with TRBJ2-2, with a possible D match to TRBD2 (7 bases). The V gene's germline CDR1 is KGHSH and CDR2 LQKENI. There are 17 residues in the CDR3. V was pared by 5 bases and J by 0 bases, with 16 bases between. For the CDR3, the DNA is TGTGCCAGCTCATCCCTCCGCGGGGGCCCGAACACCGGGGAGCTGTTTTTT. This codes for CASSSLRGGPNTGELFF.

The CDR3 here is CASRDLGNSEQFF. As DNA, the CDR3 is TGCGCCAGCAGGGACTTGGGCAACTCGGAGCAGTTCTTC. The rearrangement links TRBV4-1 to TRBJ2-1; D is perhaps TRBD2 (5 bases). Germline V gene data show CDR1 as MGHRA and CDR2 as YSYEKL. With 6 bases removed from V and 10 bases from J, the gap between germline ends came to 16 bases. The CDR3 loop spans 13 amino acids.

The J gene is TRBJ2-5, the V gene TRBV2, with 10 nucleotides matching TRBD1. This CDR3 region has 15 residues. V shed 6 bases and J 5 bases; nucleotides not matched to a gene: 9. Germline values: CDR1 SNHLY, CDR2 FYNNEI. CDR3 sequence (DNA): TGTGCCAGCAGCCAACCGACAGGGGGCGCCGAGACCCAGTACTTC. Protein: CASSQPTGGAETQYF.

This chain uses TRBV7-3 with TRBJ1-6; no clear D. The length of the CDR3 is 13 residues. With 5 bases removed from V and 8 bases from J, the gap between germline ends came to 10 bases. The germline gives CDR1 SGHTA, CDR2 FQGTGA. CDR3 bases: TGTGCCAGCAGCGACCAGCAGGATTCACCCCTCCACTTT. This sequence encodes CASSDQQDSPLHF.

The chain has TRBV5-6 and TRBJ1-2; D uncertain. Trimming removed 4 bases at V and 4 bases at J, with 8 bases between. The CDR3 runs to 12 residues. Germline values: CDR1 SGHDT, CDR2 YYEEEE. The CDR3 spells CASSEGSYGYTF. DNA of the CDR3: TGTGCCAGCAGCGAGGGCAGCTATGGCTACACCTTC.

This sequence joins TRBV14 and TRBJ2-1; TRBD2 matches at 8 bases. V lost 4 bases, J lost 3 bases, and 5 bases stayed unmatched. This CDR3 region has 15 residues. Germline assignment: CDR1 SGHDN and CDR2 FVKESK. Here the CDR3 reads CASSRSGGLYNEQFF. CDR3 bases: TGTGCCAGCAGCCGCAGCGGGGGCCTCTACAATGAGCAGTTCTTC. The complete variable domain, with remaining parts taken from reference TRBV14 and TRBJ2-1, reads EAGVTQFPSHSVIEKGQTVTLRCDPISGHDNLYWYRRVMGKEIKFLLHFVKESKQDESGMPNNRFLAERTGGTYSTLKVQPAELEDSGVYFCASSRSGGLYNEQFFGPGTRLTVL.

The V call is TRBV30, the J call TRBJ1-2, with D possibly being TRBD1 (5 bases). The CDR3 consists of 14 residues. CDR1 is GTSNPN, CDR2 SVGIG, per germline (reference sequence). Trimming stripped 2 bases from V and 7 bases from J, with 17 bases between. CDR3 sequence (DNA): TGTGCCTGGAGTCCTAGGTCGCAGGGAGGTGGCTACACCTTC. Its protein product is CAWSPRSQGGGYTF.

The chain combines TRBV5-1 with TRBJ2-3, with D uncertain. Germline CDR1 SGHRS, CDR2 YFSETQ. The CDR3 is 15 residues long. Trimming left V 0 bases short and J 4 bases short, with 12 bases between. CDR3 in DNA: TGCGCCAGCAGCTTGGAAGGTGGAGTTCCAGATACGCAGTATTTT. Translated: CASSLEGGVPDTQYF.